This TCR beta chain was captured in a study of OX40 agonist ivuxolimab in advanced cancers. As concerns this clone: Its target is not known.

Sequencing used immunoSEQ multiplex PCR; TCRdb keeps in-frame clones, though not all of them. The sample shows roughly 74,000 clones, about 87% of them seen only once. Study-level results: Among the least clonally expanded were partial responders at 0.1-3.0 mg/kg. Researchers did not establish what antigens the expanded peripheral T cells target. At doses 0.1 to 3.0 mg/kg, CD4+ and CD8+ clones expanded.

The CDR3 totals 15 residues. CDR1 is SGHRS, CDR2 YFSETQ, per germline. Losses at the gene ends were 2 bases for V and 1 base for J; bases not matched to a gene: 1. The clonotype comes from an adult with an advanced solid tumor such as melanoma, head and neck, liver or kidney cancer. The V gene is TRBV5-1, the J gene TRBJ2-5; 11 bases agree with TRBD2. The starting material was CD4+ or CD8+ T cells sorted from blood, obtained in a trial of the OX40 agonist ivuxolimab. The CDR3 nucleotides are TGCGCCAGCAGCTTACTAGCGGGGGCCCAAGAGACCCAGTACTTC. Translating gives CASSLLAGAQETQYF. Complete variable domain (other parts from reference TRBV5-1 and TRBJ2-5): KAGVTQTPRYLIKTRGQQVTLSCSPISGHRSVSWYQQTPGQGLQFLFEYFSETQRNKGNFPGRFSGRQFSNSRSEMNVSTLELGDSALYLCASSLLAGAQETQYFGPGTRLLVL.